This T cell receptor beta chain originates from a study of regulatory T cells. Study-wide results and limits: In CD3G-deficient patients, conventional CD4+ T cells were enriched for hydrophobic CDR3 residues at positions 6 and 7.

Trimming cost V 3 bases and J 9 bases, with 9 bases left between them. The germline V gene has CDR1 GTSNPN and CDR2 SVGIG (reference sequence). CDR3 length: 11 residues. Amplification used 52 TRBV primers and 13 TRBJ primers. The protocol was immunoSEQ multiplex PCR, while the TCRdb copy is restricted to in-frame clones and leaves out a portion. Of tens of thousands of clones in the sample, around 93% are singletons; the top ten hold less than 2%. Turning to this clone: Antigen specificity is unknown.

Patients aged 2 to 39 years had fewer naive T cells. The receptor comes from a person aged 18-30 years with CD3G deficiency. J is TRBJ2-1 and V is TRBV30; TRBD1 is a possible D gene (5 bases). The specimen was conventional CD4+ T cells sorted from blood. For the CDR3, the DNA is TGTGCCTGGAGCCAGGGCGGTGAGCAGTTCTTC. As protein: CAWSQGGEQFF.